This TCR beta chain was retrieved from a study of CD8+ T cells in alopecia areata. V lost 2 bases, J lost 9 bases, and 7 bases stayed unmatched. The CDR3 length is 14 residues. CDR1 and CDR2 (germline): MRHNA, SNTAGT. cDNA reverse transcribed from extracted RNA served as the sequencing template. Data came from immunoSEQ multiplex PCR; TCRdb stores just in-frame clones and leaves some out. The sample includes 30,000 to 40,000 clones, around 80% seen only once; the top ten take approximately 18%. This receptor was taken from a human donor with alopecia areata. The specimen sequenced was NKG2D-low CD8+ T cells sorted from blood. The rearrangement links TRBV6-4 to TRBJ2-1; TRBD1 agrees at 7 bases. CDR3 bases: TGTGCCAGCAGTGACGGAACAGGGGTGGGTGAGCAGTTCTTC. This codes for CASSDGTGVGEQFF.